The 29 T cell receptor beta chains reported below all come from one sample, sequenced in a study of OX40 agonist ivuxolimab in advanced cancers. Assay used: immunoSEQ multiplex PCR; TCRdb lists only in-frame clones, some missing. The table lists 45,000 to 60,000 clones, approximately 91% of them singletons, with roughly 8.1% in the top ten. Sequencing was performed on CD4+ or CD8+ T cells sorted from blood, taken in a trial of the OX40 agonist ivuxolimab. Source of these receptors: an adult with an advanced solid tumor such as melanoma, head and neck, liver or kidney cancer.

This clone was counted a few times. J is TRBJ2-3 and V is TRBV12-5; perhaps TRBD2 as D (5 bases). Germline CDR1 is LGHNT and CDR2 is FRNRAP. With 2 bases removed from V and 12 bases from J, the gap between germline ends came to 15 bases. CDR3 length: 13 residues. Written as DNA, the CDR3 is TGTGCTAGTGGTTTGTCTACTAGGGCTACACAGTATTTT. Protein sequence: CASGLSTRATQYF.

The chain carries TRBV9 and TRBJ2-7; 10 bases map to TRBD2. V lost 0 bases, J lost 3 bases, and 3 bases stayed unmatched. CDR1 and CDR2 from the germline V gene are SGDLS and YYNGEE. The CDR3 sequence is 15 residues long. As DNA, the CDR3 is TGTGCCAGCAGCGTAGGTCCTAGCGGGGGCTACGAGCAGTACTTC. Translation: CASSVGPSGGYEQYF.

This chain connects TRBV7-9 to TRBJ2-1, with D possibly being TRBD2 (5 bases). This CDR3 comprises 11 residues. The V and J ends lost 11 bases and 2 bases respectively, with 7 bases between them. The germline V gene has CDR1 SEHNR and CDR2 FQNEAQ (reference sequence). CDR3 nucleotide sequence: TGTGCCCCGGGGACCTACAATGAGCAGTTCTTC. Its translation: CAPGTYNEQFF.

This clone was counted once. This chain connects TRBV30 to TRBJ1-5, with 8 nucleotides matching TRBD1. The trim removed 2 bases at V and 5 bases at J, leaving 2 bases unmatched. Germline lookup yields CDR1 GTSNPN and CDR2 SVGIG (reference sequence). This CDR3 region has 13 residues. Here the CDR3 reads CAWSTGGDQPQHF. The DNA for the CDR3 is TGTGCCTGGAGTACAGGGGGAGATCAGCCCCAGCATTTT.

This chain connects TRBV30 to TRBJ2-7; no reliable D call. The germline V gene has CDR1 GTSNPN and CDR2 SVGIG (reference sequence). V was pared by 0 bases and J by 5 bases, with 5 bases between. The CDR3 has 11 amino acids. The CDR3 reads CAWSVSHEQYF. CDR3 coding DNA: TGTGCCTGGAGTGTATCCCACGAGCAGTACTTC.

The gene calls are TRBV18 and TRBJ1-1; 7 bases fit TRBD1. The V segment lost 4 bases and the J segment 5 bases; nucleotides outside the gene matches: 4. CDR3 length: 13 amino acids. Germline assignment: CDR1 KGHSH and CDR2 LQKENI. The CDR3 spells CASSLGGETEAFF. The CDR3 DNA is TGTGCCAGCTCACTAGGGGGCGAGACTGAAGCTTTCTTT.

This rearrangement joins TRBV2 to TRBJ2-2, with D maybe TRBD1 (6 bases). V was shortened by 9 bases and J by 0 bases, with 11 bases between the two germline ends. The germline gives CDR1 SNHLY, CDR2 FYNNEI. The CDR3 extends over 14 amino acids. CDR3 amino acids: CASRQDTNTGELFF. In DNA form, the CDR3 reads TGTGCCAGTCGACAGGACACGAACACCGGGGAGCTGTTTTTT.

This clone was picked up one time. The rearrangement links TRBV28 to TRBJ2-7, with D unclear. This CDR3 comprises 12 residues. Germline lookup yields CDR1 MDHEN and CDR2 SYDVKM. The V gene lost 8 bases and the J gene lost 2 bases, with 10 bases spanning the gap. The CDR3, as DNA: TGTGCCAGCCAGTTAGGGACCTACGAGCAGTACTTC. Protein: CASQLGTYEQYF.

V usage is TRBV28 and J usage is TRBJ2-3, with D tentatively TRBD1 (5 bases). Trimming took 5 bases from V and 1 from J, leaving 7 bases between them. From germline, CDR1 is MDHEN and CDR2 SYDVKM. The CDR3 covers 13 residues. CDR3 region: CASSPTGTDTQYF. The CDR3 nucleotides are TGTGCCAGCAGTCCGACAGGCACAGATACGCAGTATTTT.

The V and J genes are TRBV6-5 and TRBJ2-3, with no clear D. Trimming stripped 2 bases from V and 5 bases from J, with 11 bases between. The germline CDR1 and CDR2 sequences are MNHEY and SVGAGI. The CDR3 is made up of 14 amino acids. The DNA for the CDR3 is TGTGCCAGCAGTTACGACCAGGAAAGAGATACGCAGTATTTT. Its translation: CASSYDQERDTQYF.

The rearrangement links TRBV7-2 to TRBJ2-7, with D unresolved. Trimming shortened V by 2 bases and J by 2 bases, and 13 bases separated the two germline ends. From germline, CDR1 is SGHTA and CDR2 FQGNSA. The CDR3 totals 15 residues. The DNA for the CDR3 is TGTGCCAGCAGCTTATTTCGAGGCCCAACCTACGAGCAGTACTTC. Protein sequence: CASSLFRGPTYEQYF.

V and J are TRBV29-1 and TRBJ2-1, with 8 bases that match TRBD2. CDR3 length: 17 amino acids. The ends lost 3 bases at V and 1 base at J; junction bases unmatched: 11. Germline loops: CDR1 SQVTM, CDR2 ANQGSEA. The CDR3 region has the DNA TGCAGCGTTGAGGGGGGATGGGCGGGAGGTTCCTACAATGAGCAGTTCTTC. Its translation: CSVEGGWAGGSYNEQFF.

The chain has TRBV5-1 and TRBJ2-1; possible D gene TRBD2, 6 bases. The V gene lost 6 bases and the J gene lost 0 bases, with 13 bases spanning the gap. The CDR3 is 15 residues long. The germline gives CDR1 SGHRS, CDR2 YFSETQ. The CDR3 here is CASTRTGDSYNEQFF. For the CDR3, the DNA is TGCGCCAGCACGCGGACGGGAGACTCCTACAATGAGCAGTTCTTC.

The CDR3 protein is CASSLGAGLTGTEAFF. CDR3 nucleotide sequence: TGTGCCAGCAGCTTAGGGGCGGGGTTAACGGGCACTGAAGCTTTCTTT. The rearrangement uses TRBV7-9 and TRBJ1-1, with unresolved D. Trimming took off 1 base at V and 4 bases at J, with 16 bases between the two ends. The CDR3 is made up of 16 amino acids. In germline, CDR1 is SEHNR, CDR2 FQNEAQ (reference sequence).

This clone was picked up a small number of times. CDR3 amino acids: CASSPNGGGNYGYTF. The CDR3 bases are TGTGCCAGCTCACCAAATGGAGGGGGCAACTATGGCTACACCTTC. This rearrangement joins TRBV18 to TRBJ1-2, with TRBD1 matching over 7 bases. CDR3 size: 15 residues. The germline CDR1 and CDR2 sequences are KGHSH and LQKENI. The J segment lost 2 bases and the V segment lost 2 bases, leaving 5 bases of the junction unmatched. Full variable domain (outside the CDR3, taken from reference TRBV18 and TRBJ1-2): NAGVMQNPRHLVRRRGQEARLRCSPMKGHSHVYWYRQLPEEGLKFMVYLQKENIIDESGMPKERFSAEFPKEGPSILRIQQVVRGDSAAYFCASSPNGGGNYGYTFGSGTRLTVV.

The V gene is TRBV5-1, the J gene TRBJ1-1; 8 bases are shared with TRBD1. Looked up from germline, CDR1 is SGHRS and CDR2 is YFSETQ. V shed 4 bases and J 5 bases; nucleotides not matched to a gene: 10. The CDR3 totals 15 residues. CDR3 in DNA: TGCGCCAGCAGCATCCCACAGGGGGAGGAAACTGAAGCTTTCTTT. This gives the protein CASSIPQGEETEAFF.

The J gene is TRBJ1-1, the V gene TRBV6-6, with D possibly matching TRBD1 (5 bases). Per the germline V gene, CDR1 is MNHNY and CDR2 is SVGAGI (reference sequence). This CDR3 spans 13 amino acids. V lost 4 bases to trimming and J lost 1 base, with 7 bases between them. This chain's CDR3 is CASSLQGNTEAFF. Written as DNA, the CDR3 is TGTGCCAGCAGTTTGCAGGGGAACACTGAAGCTTTCTTT.

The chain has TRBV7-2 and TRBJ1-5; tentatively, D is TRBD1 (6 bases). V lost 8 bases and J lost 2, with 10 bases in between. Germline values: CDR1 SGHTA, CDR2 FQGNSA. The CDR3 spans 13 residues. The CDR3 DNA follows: TGTGCCAGCGGGGCAGGGGGCAATCAGCCCCAGCATTTT. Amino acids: CASGAGGNQPQHF.

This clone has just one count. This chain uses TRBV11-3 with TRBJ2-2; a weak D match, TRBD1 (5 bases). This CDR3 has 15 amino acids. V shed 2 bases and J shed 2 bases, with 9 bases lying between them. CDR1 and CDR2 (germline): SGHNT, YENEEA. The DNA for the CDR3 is TGTGCCAGCAGCTTATGGGGCTCAAACACCGGGGAGCTGTTTTTT. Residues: CASSLWGSNTGELFF.

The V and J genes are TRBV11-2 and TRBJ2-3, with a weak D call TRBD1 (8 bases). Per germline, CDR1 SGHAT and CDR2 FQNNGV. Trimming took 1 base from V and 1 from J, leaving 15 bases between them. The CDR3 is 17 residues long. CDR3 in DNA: TGTGCCAGCAGCTTAGTAAGACAGGGGAGGGGCACAGATACGCAGTATTTT. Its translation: CASSLVRQGRGTDTQYF. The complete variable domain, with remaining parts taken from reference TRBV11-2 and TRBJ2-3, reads EAGVAQSPRYKIIEKRQSVAFWCNPISGHATLYWYQQILGQGPKLLIQFQNNGVVDDSQLPKDRFSAERLKGVDSTLKIQPAKLEDSAVYLCASSLVRQGRGTDTQYFGPGTRLTVL.

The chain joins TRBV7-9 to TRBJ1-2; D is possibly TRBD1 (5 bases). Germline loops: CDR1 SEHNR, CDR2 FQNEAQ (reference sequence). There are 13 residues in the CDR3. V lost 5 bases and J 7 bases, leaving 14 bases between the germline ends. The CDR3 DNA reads TGTGCCAGCAGCCCCTACGGGGCGAGTGGCTACACCTTC. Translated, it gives CASSPYGASGYTF. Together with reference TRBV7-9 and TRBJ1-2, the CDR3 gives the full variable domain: DTGVSQNPRHKITKRGQNVTFRCDPISEHNRLYWYRQTLGQGPEFLTYFQNEAQLEKSRLLSDRFSAERPKGSFSTLEIQRTEQGDSAMYLCASSPYGASGYTFGSGTRLTVV.

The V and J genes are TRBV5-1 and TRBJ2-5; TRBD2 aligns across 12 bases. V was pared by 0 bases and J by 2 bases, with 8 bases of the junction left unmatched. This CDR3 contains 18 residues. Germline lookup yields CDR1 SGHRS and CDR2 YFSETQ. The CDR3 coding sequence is TGCGCCAGCAGCTTGGGAACCCTAGCGGGAGGGGAACAAGAGACCCAGTACTTC. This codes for CASSLGTLAGGEQETQYF.

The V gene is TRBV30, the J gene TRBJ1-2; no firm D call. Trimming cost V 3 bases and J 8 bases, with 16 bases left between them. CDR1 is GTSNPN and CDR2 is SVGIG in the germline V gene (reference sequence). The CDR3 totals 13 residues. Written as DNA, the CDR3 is TGTGCCTGGAGCCCCGGGCTCCCGAGAGGCTACACCTTC. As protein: CAWSPGLPRGYTF.

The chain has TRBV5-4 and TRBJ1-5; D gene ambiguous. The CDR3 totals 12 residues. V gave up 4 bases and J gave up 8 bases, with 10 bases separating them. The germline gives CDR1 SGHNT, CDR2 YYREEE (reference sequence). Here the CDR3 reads CASSVQGEPQHF. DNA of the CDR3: TGTGCCAGCAGCGTACAAGGCGAGCCCCAGCATTTT.

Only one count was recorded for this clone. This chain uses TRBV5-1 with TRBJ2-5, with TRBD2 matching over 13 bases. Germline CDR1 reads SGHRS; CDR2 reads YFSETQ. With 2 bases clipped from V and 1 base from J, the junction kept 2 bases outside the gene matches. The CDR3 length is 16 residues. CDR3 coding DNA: TGCGCCAGCAGCTTTGGGACTAGCGGGACCCAAGAGACCCAGTACTTC. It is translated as CASSFGTSGTQETQYF.

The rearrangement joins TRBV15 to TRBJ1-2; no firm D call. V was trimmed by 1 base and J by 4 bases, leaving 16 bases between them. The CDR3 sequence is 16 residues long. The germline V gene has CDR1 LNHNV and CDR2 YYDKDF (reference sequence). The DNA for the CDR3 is TGTGCCACCAGCAGAGGGGGTTCGGAGAAGACCTATGGCTACACCTTC. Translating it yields CATSRGGSEKTYGYTF.

The CDR3 sequence is CAWRLADRAYGYTF. In DNA, the CDR3 is TGTGCCTGGAGGCTTGCTGACAGGGCCTATGGCTACACCTTC. The V and J genes are TRBV30 and TRBJ1-2; TRBD1 aligns across 7 bases. V lost 3 bases and J lost 4; bases outside the gene matches: 8. The CDR3 runs to 14 residues. The germline V gene encodes CDR1 GTSNPN and CDR2 SVGIG (reference sequence).

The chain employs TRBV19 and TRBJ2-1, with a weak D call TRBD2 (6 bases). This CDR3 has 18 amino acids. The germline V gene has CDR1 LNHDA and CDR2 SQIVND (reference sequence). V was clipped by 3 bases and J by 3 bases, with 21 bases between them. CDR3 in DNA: TGTGCCAGTAGTATTAAGAGCGTCGGCGGGAAGTTCTACAATGAGCAGTTCTTC. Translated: CASSIKSVGGKFYNEQFF.

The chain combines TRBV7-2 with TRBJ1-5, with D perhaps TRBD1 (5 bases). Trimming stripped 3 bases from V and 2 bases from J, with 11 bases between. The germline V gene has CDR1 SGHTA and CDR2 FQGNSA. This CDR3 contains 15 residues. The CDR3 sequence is CASSFNQGGNQPQHF. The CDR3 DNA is TGTGCCAGCAGCTTTAATCAAGGGGGCAATCAGCCCCAGCATTTT.